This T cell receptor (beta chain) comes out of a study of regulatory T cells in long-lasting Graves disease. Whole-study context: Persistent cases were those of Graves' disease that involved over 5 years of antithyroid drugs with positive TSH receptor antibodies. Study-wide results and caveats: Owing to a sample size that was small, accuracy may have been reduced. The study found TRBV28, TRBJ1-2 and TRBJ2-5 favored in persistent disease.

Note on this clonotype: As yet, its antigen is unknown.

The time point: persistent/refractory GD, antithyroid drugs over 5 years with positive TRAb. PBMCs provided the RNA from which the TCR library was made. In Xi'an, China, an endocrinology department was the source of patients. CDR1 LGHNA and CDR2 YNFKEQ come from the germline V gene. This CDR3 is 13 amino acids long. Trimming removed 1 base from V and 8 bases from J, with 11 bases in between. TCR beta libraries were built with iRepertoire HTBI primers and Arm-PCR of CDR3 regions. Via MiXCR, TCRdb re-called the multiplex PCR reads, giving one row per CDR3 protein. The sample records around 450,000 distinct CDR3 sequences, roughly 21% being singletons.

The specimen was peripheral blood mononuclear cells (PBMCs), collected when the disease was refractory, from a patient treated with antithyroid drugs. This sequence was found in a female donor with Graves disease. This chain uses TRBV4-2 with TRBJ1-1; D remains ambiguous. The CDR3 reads CASSQGRLSEAFF. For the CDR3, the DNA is TGTGCCAGCAGCCAAGGACGTCTATCCGAAGCTTTCTTT.